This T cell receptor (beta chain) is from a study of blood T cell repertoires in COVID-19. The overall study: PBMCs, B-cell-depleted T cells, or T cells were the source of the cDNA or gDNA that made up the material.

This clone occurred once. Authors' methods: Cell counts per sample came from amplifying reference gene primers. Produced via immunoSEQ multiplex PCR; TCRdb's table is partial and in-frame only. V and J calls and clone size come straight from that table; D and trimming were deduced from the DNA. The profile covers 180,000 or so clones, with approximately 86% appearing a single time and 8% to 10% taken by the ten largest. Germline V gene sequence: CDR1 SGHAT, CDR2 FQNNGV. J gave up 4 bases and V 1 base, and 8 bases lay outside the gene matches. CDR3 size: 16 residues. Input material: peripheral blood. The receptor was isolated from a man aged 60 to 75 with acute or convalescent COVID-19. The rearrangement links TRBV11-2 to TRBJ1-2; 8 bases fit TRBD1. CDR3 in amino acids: CASSLVAGQGVYGYTF. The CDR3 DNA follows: TGTGCCAGCAGCTTAGTTGCAGGACAGGGAGTCTATGGCTACACCTTC.